This entry lists 11 T cell receptor beta chains sequenced from one sample in a study of blood T cell repertoires in COVID-19. Clones were sequenced by immunoSEQ multiplex PCR, and TCRdb holds only the in-frame ones, with some missing. The sample includes approximately 260,000 clones, roughly four fifths of them seen just once. The specimen was peripheral blood. The receptors originated from a woman older than 75 with acute or convalescent COVID-19.

The chain is built from TRBV28 and TRBJ1-4, with a possible D match to TRBD1 (6 bases). Germline CDR1 reads MDHEN; CDR2 reads SYDVKM. The germline V and J ends were trimmed by 6 bases and 8 bases, with 16 bases remaining between them. The CDR3 covers 14 residues. CDR3 in amino acids: CASSEQGGWEKLFF. As DNA, the CDR3 is TGTGCCAGCAGCGAACAGGGTGGGTGGGAAAAACTGTTTTTT.

V gene TRBV6-5 combines with J gene TRBJ2-1, with 9 bases matching TRBD1. J was trimmed by 4 bases and V by 8 bases; bases with no gene match: 6. CDR1 and CDR2 from the germline V gene are MNHEY and SVGAGI. The CDR3 consists of 14 residues. The CDR3 spells CASQGQGRYNEQFF. The CDR3 DNA is TGTGCCAGCCAAGGACAGGGGAGATACAATGAGCAGTTCTTC.

The DNA for the CDR3 is TGTGCCAGTAGCCGGGACAGGGGTTCACCCCTCCACTTT. As protein: CASSRDRGSPLHF. The chain carries TRBV19 and TRBJ1-6; 10 nucleotides match TRBD1. CDR3 length: 13 residues. Germline trimming cut 6 bases from V and 9 bases from J; bases unmatched to any gene: 2. Per germline, CDR1 LNHDA and CDR2 SQIVND (reference sequence).

This clone was recorded a few times. The same CDR3 is also encoded by other DNA sequences in this sample. The V call is TRBV5-4, the J call TRBJ1-1; TRBD1 is a possible D gene (5 bases). CDR3 length: 13 amino acids. Germline CDR1 reads SGHNT; CDR2 reads YYREEE (reference sequence). The V and J ends lost 1 base and 2 bases respectively, with 6 bases between them. The CDR3 here is CASSLTGNTEAFF. For the CDR3, the DNA is TGTGCCAGCAGCTTGACAGGTAACACTGAAGCTTTCTTT.

This rearrangement joins TRBV3-1 (or the pseudogene TRBV3-2) to TRBJ1-2; no reliable D call. The germline V gene encodes CDR1 LGHDT and CDR2 YNNKEL (reference sequence). CDR3 length: 14 residues. Trimming took 1 base from V and 9 from J, leaving 15 bases between them. The CDR3 DNA is TGTGCCAGCAGCCAAGTGAGTGGGCCGTGGAGCTACACCTTC. Translated: CASSQVSGPWSYTF.

This clone was seen more than once but under ten times. The rearrangement links TRBV19 to TRBJ2-2; possible D gene TRBD2, 5 bases. The CDR3 loop spans 14 amino acids. Trimming stripped 10 bases from V and 3 bases from J, with 15 bases between. CDR1 is LNHDA and CDR2 is SQIVND in the germline V gene (reference sequence). The CDR3 here is CATARGKDTGELFF. The CDR3 region has the DNA TGTGCCACCGCCCGGGGAAAGGACACCGGGGAGCTGTTTTTT.

The chain joins TRBV20-1 to TRBJ2-7, with TRBD1 matching over 7 bases. The germline V gene has CDR1 DFQATT and CDR2 SNEGSKA (reference sequence). J was trimmed by 3 bases and V by 5 bases; bases with no gene match: 1. The CDR3 extends over 11 amino acids. CDR3 in amino acids: CSARQGYEQYF. Written as DNA, the CDR3 is TGCAGTGCTCGACAGGGCTACGAGCAGTACTTC.

The chain employs TRBV7-3 and TRBJ2-5, with 9 nucleotides matching TRBD1. Losses at the gene ends were 3 bases for V and 5 bases for J; bases not matched to a gene: 7. CDR1 SGHTA and CDR2 FQGTGA come from the germline V gene. CDR3 size: 15 residues. The CDR3, as DNA: TGTGCCAGCAGCTTGACAGGGGGTCAGGGGGAGACCCAGTACTTC. Translation gives CASSLTGGQGETQYF. Full variable domain (remainder filled in from reference TRBV7-3 and TRBJ2-5): GAGVSQTPSNKVTEKGKYVELRCDPISGHTALYWYRQSLGQGPEFLIYFQGTGAADDSGLPNDRFFAVRPEGSVSTLKIQRTERGDSAVYLCASSLTGGQGETQYFGPGTRLLVL.

This clone is a singleton in its sample. The chain combines TRBV6-2 or TRBV6-3 with TRBJ2-1, with D possibly matching TRBD2 (6 bases). V was shortened by 6 bases and J by 7 bases, with 25 bases between the two germline ends. Germline V CDR1 and CDR2: MNHEY, SVGEGT. CDR3 size: 17 residues. The CDR3 protein is CASSPSLGGPIRNEQFF. The DNA for the CDR3 is TGTGCCAGCAGCCCTAGTCTAGGAGGGCCGATTAGGAATGAGCAGTTCTTC.

This rearrangement joins TRBV28 to TRBJ1-6; 7 positions agree with TRBD1. The CDR3 has 15 amino acids. The J segment lost 6 bases and the V segment lost 5 bases, leaving 7 bases of the junction unmatched. Looked up from germline, CDR1 is MDHEN and CDR2 is SYDVKM. The DNA of the CDR3 is TGTGCCAGCAGTCCCCCGACAGGGAGTAATTCACCCCTCCACTTT. Its protein is CASSPPTGSNSPLHF. Full variable domain (rest looked up from reference TRBV28 and TRBJ1-6): DVKVTQSSRYLVKRTGEKVFLECVQDMDHENMFWYRQDPGLGLRLIYFSYDVKMKEKGDIPEGYSVSREKKERFSLILESASTNQTSMYLCASSPPTGSNSPLHFGNGTRLTVT.

The V and J genes are TRBV27 and TRBJ2-7, with 7 bases that match TRBD2. This CDR3 contains 14 residues. The germline V gene has CDR1 MNHEY and CDR2 SMNVEV (reference sequence). The J segment lost 6 bases and the V segment lost 0 bases, leaving 5 bases of the junction unmatched. In DNA form, the CDR3 reads TGTGCCAGCAGTTTATCCCGACTAGCTCCCGAGCAGTACTTC. Amino acid sequence: CASSLSRLAPEQYF.